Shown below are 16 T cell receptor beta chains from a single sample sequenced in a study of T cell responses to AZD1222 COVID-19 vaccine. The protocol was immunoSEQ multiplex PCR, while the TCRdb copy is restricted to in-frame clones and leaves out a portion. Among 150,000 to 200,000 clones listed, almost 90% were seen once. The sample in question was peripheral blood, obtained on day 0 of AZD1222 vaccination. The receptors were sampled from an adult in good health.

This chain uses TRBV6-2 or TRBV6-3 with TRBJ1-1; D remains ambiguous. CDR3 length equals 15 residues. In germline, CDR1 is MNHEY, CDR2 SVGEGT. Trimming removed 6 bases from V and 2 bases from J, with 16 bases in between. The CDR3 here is CASRPSRRINTEAFF. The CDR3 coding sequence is TGTGCCAGCAGACCTAGTAGACGGATAAACACTGAAGCTTTCTTT.

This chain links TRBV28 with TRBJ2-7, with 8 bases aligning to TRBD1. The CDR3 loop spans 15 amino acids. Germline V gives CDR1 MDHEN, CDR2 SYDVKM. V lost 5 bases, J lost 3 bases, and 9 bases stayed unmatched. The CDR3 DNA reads TGTGCCAGCAGTCTCGGAGTGGACAGGGACTACGAGCAGTACTTC. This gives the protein CASSLGVDRDYEQYF.

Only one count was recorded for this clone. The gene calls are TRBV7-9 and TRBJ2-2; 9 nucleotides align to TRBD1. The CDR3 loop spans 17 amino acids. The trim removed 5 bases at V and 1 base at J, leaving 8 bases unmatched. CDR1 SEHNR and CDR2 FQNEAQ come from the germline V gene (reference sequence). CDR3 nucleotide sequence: TGTGCCAGCAGCGCAGGGACAGGGTGGCTGAACACCGGGGAGCTGTTTTTT. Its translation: CASSAGTGWLNTGELFF.

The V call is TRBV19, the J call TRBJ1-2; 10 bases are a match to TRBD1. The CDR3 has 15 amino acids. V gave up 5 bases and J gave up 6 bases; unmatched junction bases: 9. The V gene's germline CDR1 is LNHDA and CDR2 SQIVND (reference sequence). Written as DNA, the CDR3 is TGTGCCAGTAGTCTCTCCGGGACAGGGGCGGATGGCTACACCTTC. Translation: CASSLSGTGADGYTF.

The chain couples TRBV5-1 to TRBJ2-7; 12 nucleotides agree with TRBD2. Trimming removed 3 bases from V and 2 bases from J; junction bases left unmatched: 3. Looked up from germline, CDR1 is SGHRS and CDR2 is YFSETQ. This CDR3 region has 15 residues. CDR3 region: CASSWTSGITYEQYF. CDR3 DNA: TGCGCCAGCAGCTGGACTAGCGGGATTACCTACGAGCAGTACTTC.

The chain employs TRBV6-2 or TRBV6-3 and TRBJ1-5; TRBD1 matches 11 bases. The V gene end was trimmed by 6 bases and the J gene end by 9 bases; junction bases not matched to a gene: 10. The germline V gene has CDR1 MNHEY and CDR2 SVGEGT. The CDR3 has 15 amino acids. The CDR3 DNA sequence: TGTGCCAGCAGCCGAGGGACAGGGGGAGTCGGGCCCCAGCATTTT. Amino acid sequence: CASSRGTGGVGPQHF.

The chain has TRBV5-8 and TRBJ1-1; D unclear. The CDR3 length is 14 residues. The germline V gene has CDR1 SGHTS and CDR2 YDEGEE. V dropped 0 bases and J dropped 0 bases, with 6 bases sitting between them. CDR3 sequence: CASSLAGMNTEAFF. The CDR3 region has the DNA TGTGCCAGCAGCTTGGCGGGTATGAACACTGAAGCTTTCTTT.

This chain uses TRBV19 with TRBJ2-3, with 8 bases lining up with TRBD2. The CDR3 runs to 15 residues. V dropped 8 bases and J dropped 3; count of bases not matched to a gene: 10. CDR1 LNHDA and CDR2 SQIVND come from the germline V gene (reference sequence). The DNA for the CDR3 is TGTGCCAGTTCTGCGGGGGGCGCCGGGACAGATACGCAGTATTTT. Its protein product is CASSAGGAGTDTQYF.

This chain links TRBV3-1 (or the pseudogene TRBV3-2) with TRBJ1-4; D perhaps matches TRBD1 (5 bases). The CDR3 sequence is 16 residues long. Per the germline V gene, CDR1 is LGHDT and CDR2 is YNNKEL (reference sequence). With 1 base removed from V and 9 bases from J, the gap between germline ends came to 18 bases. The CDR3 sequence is CASSQGRGGLGQKLFF. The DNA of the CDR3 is TGTGCCAGCAGCCAAGGGAGGGGAGGGCTCGGGCAAAAACTGTTTTTT.

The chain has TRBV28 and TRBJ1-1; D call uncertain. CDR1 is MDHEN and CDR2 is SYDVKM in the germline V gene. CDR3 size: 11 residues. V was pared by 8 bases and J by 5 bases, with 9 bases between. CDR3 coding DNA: TGTGCCAGCCTGATAGGGACTGAAGCTTTCTTT. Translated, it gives CASLIGTEAFF.

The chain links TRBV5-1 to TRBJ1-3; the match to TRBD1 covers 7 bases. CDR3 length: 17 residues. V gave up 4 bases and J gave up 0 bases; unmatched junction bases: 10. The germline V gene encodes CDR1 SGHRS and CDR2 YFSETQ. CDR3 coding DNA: TGCGCCAGCAGCCTGACAGACAGGGACCACTCTGGAAACACCATATATTTT. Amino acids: CASSLTDRDHSGNTIYF.

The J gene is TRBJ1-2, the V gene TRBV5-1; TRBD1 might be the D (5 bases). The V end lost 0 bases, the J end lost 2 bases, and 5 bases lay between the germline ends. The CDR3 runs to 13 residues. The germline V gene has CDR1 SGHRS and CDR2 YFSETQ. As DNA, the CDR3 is TGCGCCAGCAGCTTGGACAGGAACTATGGCTACACCTTC. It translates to CASSLDRNYGYTF.

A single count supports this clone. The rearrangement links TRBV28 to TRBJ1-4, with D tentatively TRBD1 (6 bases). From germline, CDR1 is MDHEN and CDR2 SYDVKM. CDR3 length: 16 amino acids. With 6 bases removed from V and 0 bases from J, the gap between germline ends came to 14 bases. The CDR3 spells CASSGGGAATNEKLFF. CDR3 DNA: TGTGCCAGCAGCGGGGGGGGCGCGGCAACTAATGAAAAACTGTTTTTT.

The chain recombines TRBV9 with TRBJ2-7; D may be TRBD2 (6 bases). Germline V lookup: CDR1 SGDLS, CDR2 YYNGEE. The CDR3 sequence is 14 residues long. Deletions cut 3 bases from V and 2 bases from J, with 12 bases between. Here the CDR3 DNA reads TGTGCCAGCAGCGCGCTCGGGAGTACCTACGAGCAGTACTTC. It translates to CASSALGSTYEQYF.

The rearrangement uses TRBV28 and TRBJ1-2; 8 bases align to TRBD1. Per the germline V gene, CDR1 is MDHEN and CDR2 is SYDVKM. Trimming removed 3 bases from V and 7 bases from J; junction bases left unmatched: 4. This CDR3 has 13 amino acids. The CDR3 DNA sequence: TGTGCCAGCAGTTTGCATACAGGGGGTGGCTACACCTTC. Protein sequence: CASSLHTGGGYTF.

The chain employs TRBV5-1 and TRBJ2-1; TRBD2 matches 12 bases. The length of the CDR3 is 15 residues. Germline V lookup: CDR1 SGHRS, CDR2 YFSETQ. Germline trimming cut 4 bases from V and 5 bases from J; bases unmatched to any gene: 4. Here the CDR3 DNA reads TGCGCCAGCAGCCGAGGACTAGCGGGGAACAATGAGCAGTTCTTC. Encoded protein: CASSRGLAGNNEQFF. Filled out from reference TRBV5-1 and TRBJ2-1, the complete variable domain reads KAGVTQTPRYLIKTRGQQVTLSCSPISGHRSVSWYQQTPGQGLQFLFEYFSETQRNKGNFPGRFSGRQFSNSRSEMNVSTLELGDSALYLCASSRGLAGNNEQFFGPGTRLTVL.